This is a list of T cell receptor beta chains from one sample in a study of T cell changes during pregnancy in multiple sclerosis. Assay used: immunoSEQ multiplex PCR; TCRdb lists only in-frame clones, some missing. The top ten hold more than 1.5% of the sample, which has about 110,000 clones, 90% to 95% seen once. Sequencing was performed on peripheral blood, taken in the third trimester of pregnancy. The receptors were gathered from a female donor with multiple sclerosis, enrolled in a pregnancy study. Both conserved end residues are part of each CDR3. The D gene is left open where the match is weak. Clone sizes are given selectively: once, few, many, or a class where the clone is expanded.

TRBV25-1	few	.	TRBJ2-1	TGTGCCAGCGCCTGGGACTTCTACAATGAGCAGTTCTTC	CASAWDFYNEQFF
TRBV19	.	.	TRBJ1-1	TGTGCCAGTAGTATTGAGGGAAGAACTGAAGCTTTCTTT	CASSIEGRTEAFF
TRBV29-1	.	.	TRBJ2-3	TGCAGCGGTTTAGGCACAGATACGCAGTATTTT	CSGLGTDTQYF
TRBV7-9	once	.	TRBJ1-4	TGTGCCAGCAGCTTGGATTACAGGGTTCGGGAAAAACTGTTTTTT	CASSLDYRVREKLFF
TRBV6-1	.	.	TRBJ2-3	TGTGCCAGCATACAGAACAGGGTGACAGATACGCAGTATTTT	CASIQNRVTDTQYF
TRBV9	once	TRBD2	TRBJ2-1	TGTGCCAGCAGCGTATCTAGCGGGTCGGTTGAGCAGTTCTTC	CASSVSSGSVEQFF
TRBV28	once	TRBD2	TRBJ2-1	TGTGCCAGCAGCCTAGCGGGAGGGCCCAGTGAGCAGTTCTTC	CASSLAGGPSEQFF
TRBV14	once	.	TRBJ1-2	TGTGCCAGCAGCCTGGGCACGTACTATGGCTACACCTTC	CASSLGTYYGYTF
TRBV7-8	.	.	TRBJ1-1	TGTGCCAGCAGCTTCGACAACTTGAACACTGAAGCTTTCTTT	CASSFDNLNTEAFF
TRBV5-1	once	TRBD1	TRBJ1-1	TGCGCCAGCAGCGCGACAGGGAGAAACACTGAAGCTTTCTTT	CASSATGRNTEAFF
TRBV19	.	.	TRBJ1-5	TGTGCCAGTAGTATAGAGGACATGGAACATCAGCCCCAGCATTTT	CASSIEDMEHQPQHF
TRBV6-1	.	TRBD1	TRBJ2-5	TGTGCCAGCAGTGTAGACAGGGGAGAGACCCAGTACTTC	CASSVDRGETQYF
TRBV7-2	.	TRBD1	TRBJ1-1	TGTGCCAGCAGCTTAGAAGCAGGGGGGACTGAAGCTTTCTTT	CASSLEAGGTEAFF
TRBV19	.	.	TRBJ1-4	TGTGCCAGTAGTCCCGGACACGTTTATGAAAAACTGTTTTTT	CASSPGHVYEKLFF
TRBV4-1	.	.	TRBJ2-1	TGCGCCAGCAGCCAAGGGCAGGGGAGCTCCTACAATGAGCAGTTCTTC	CASSQGQGSSYNEQFF
TRBV5-1	.	TRBD2	TRBJ2-5	TGCGCCAGCAACCCCGCGGGACTAGCGAAGGAGACCCAGTACTTC	CASNPAGLAKETQYF
TRBV6-6	.	TRBD1	TRBJ1-1	TGTGCCAGCAGTTACAGTACAGGGGCTCTGAACACTGAAGCTTTCTTT	CASSYSTGALNTEAFF
TRBV2	.	TRBD2	TRBJ2-1	TGTGCCAGCAGAAGACTAGCGGGAGGTTTCTCCTACAATGAGCAGTTCTTC	CASRRLAGGFSYNEQFF
TRBV30	.	TRBD1	TRBJ2-1	TGTGCCTGGAGTGGATGGTCCGGGACAGATAATTCCTACAATGAGCAGTTCTTC	CAWSGWSGTDNSYNEQFF
TRBV7-2	.	.	TRBJ2-7	TGTGCCAGCAGCTTAGGGGCCCCCACCGAGCAGTACTTC	CASSLGAPTEQYF
TRBV5-5	.	.	TRBJ2-7	TGTGCCAGCAGCCTTGGGCTCTACGAGCAGTACTTC	CASSLGLYEQYF
TRBV5-1	.	.	TRBJ2-1	TGCGCCAGCAGCTTGGTAACGAAGCCATACAATGAGCAGTTCTTC	CASSLVTKPYNEQFF
TRBV18	.	.	TRBJ2-7	TGTGCCAGCTCACCACCAGACAGGACGGGCTACGAGCAGTACTTC	CASSPPDRTGYEQYF
TRBV6-1	.	.	TRBJ1-5	TGTGCCAGCAGTGCTGGACAGTTTTTGAGGAGCAATCAGCCCCAGCATTTT	CASSAGQFLRSNQPQHF
TRBV6-6	.	.	TRBJ1-3	TGTGCCAGCAGCTGGACAGACTCTGGAAACACCATATATTTT	CASSWTDSGNTIYF